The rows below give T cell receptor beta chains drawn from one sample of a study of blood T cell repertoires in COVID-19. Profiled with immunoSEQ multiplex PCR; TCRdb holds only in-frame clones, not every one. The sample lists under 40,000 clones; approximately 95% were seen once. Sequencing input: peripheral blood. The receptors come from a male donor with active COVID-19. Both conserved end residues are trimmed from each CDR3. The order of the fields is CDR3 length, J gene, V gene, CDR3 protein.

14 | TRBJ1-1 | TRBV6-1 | ASSEWGSQGKTEAF
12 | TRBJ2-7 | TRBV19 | ASSINLLGREQY
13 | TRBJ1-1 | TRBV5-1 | ASSLDTGWNTEAF
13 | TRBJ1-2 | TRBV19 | ASTPDRGRVYGYT
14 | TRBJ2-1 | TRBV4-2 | ASSQVGTRPNNEQF
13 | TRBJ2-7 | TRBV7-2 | ASSLERTPTYEQY
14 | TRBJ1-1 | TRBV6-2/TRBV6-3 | ASSSLDRGPLFEAF
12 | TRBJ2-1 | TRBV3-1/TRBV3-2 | ASSYASGGTEQF
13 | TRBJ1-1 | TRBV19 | ASSIVGAGIAEAF
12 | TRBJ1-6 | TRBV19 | ASSYDTLNSPLH
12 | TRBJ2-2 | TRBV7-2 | ASSSQGGTGELF
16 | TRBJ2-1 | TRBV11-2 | ASSWTSQGMSSYNEQF
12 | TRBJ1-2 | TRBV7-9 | ASSLLLAGYGYT
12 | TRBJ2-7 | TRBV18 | ASSPPAGSYEQY
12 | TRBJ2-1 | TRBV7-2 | ASSLARGTDRLF
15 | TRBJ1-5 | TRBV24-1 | ATSDSRTDRKNQPQH
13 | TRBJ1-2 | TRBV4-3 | ASSQLTPSNYGYT
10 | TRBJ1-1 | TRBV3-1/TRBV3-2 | ASSLASSEAF
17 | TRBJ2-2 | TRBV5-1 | ASSPRLASGGTNTGELF
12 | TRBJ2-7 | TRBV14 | ASSQTGAYYEQY
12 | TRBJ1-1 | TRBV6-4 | ASSEGGTGSFAF
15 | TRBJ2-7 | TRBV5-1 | ASSLAVAGGLVSEQY
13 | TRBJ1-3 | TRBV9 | ASSVVPGSGNTIY
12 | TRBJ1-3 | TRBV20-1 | SASFRGSGNTIY
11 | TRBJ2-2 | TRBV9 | ASNWAGRGELF
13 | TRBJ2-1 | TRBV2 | ASSAAGSSYNEQF
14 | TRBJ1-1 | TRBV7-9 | ASSLADWVMNTEAF
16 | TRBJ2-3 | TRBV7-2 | ASSLEFGRGALGRAQY
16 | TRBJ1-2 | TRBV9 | ASSPTPIWDSLAVGYT
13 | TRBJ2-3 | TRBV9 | ASSVAGRGDNTQY
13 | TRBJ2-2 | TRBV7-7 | ASSLHDAPSGELF
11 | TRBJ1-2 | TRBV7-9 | ASSSRLPYGYT
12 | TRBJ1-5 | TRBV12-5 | ASGLERTGKPQH
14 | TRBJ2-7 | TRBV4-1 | ASSQFRTGRDYEQY
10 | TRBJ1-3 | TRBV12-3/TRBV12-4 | AGQGAGNTIY
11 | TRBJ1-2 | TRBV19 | ATQRQGSYGYT
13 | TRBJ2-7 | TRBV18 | ASSPANSERYEQY
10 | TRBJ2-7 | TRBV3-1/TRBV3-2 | ASSQLSYEQY
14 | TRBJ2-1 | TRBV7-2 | ASSLATSGAPFEQF
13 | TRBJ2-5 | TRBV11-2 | ASSTLGGFQETQY
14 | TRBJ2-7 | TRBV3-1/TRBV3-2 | ASSQGGQGIPREQY